Presented here are 9 T cell receptor beta chains from one specimen sequenced in a study of shared clonotypes between healthy human individuals. TCRdb's copy holds only in-frame clones and misses some; the assay was immunoSEQ multiplex PCR. The repertoire holds some 980,000 clones, with over 75% as singletons. Input material: memory CD4+ T cells sorted from blood. Noted subset: CD45RA-negative fraction. The receptors shown here come from a man between 18 and 35 years old in good health.

At least ten counts were recorded for this clone. The rearrangement uses TRBV5-1 and TRBJ1-2; D gene unclear. Germline CDR1 is SGHRS and CDR2 is YFSETQ. V was clipped by 0 bases and J by 7 bases, with 13 bases between them. The CDR3 spans 14 residues. CDR3 nucleotides: TGCGCCAGCAGCTTGGAGGGCAGTTGGGGTGGCTACACCTTC. Translating gives CASSLEGSWGGYTF.

The rearrangement joins TRBV5-1 to TRBJ1-1; D is unresolved. CDR3 length: 12 residues. The germline V gene encodes CDR1 SGHRS and CDR2 YFSETQ. V lost 4 bases to trimming and J lost 7 bases, with 11 bases between them. Written as DNA, the CDR3 is TGCGCCAGCAGCGAGTCGGACCGTGAAGCTTTCTTT. Translating gives CASSESDREAFF.

The V gene is TRBV6-5, the J gene TRBJ1-3; the match to TRBD1 covers 7 bases. The CDR3 has 16 amino acids. From germline, CDR1 is MNHEY and CDR2 SVGAGI. Trimming cost V 2 bases and J 3 bases; bases outside gene matches: 7. CDR3 sequence (DNA): TGTGCCAGCAGTTACACCTCAGGGGGACTTGGAAACACCATATATTTT. This sequence encodes CASSYTSGGLGNTIYF.

The chain links TRBV7-6 to TRBJ2-1; 11 bases match TRBD2. The germline gives CDR1 SGHVS, CDR2 FNYEAQ. The V gene end was trimmed by 4 bases and the J gene end by 7 bases; junction bases not matched to a gene: 9. CDR3 length equals 16 residues. The CDR3 DNA sequence: TGTGCCAGCAGCTATCAAGCTAGCGGGGGGTGGAATGAGCAGTTCTTC. This gives the protein CASSYQASGGWNEQFF.

The genes are TRBV12-5 and TRBJ2-5, with D maybe TRBD1 (6 bases). CDR1 and CDR2 from the germline V gene are LGHNT and FRNRAP. The CDR3 is made up of 13 amino acids. Trimming cost V 5 bases and J 5 bases, with 12 bases left between them. The CDR3 region has the DNA TGTGCTAGTGGTCAACAGGGTGGGGAGACCCAGTACTTC. It translates to CASGQQGGETQYF.

The chain recombines TRBV19 with TRBJ2-5; D is unresolved. Per germline, CDR1 LNHDA and CDR2 SQIVND (reference sequence). The CDR3 runs to 14 residues. The ends were cut back, 5 bases at V and 5 bases at J, with 15 bases in the middle. Written as DNA, the CDR3 is TGTGCCAGTAGTGCAGAAGGACCGTGGGAGACCCAGTACTTC. Amino acid sequence: CASSAEGPWETQYF.

This clone turned up a few times. The V call is TRBV6-4, the J call TRBJ2-1, with a weak D call TRBD2 (6 bases). The CDR3 length is 14 residues. In germline, CDR1 is MRHNA, CDR2 SNTAGT. The V and J ends lost 4 bases and 5 bases respectively, with 12 bases between them. The CDR3, as DNA: TGTGCCAGCAGTGGCCGCGGGGCCCACAATGAGCAGTTCTTC. This encodes CASSGRGAHNEQFF.

Written as DNA, the CDR3 is TGTGCCAGCAGCCAGGAGGGGGGCGGGTCCTACGAGCAGTACTTC. Translating gives CASSQEGGGSYEQYF. The chain has TRBV4-2 and TRBJ2-7, with D possibly called TRBD1 or TRBD2 (6 bases each). Germline V gives CDR1 LGHNA, CDR2 YNFKEQ. Trimming shortened V by 3 bases and J by 1 base, and 13 bases separated the two germline ends. The CDR3 contains 15 residues.

The chain's CDR3 is CASIGTGGTYEQYF. CDR3 nucleotides: TGTGCCAGCATTGGGACAGGGGGAACCTACGAGCAGTACTTC. The chain employs TRBV6-1 and TRBJ2-7; 11 bases line up with TRBD1. The junction had 4 bases not matched to a gene; V was cut back by 7 bases and J by 2 bases. This CDR3 contains 14 residues. Germline CDR1 and CDR2: MNHNS and SASEGT.